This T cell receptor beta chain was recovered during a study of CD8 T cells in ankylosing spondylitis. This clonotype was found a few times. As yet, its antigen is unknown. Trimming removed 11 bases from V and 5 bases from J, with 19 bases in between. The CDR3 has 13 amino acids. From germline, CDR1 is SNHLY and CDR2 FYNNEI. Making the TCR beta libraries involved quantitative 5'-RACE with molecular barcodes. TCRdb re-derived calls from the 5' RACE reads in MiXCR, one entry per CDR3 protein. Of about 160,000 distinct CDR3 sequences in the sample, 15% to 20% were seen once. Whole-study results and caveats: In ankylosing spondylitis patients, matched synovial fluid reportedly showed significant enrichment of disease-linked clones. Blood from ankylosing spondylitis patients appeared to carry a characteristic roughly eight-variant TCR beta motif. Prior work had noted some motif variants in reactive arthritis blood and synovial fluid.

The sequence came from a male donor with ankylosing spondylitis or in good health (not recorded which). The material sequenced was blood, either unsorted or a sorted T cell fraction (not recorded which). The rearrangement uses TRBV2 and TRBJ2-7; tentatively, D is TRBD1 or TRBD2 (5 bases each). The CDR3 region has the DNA TGTGCCGGCAAAAGAGGGGAAGTGGACGAGCAGTACTTC. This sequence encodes CAGKRGEVDEQYF. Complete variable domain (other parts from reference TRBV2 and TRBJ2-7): EPEVTQTPSHQVTQMGQEVILRCVPISNHLYFYWYRQILGQKVEFLVSFYNNEISEKSEIFDDQFSVERPDGSNFTLKIRSTKLEDSAMYFCAGKRGEVDEQYFGPGTRLTVT.